This T cell receptor beta chain was recovered during a study of a mutant IDH1 vaccine in newly diagnosed glioma. Whole-study context: Commencement of vaccination occurred 4-6 weeks following radiotherapy alone, or concurrently with temozolomide cycles. Standard pretreatment was either radiotherapy, temozolomide, or, for most, radiochemotherapy with temozolomide.

Assay: immunoSEQ multiplex PCR; the TCRdb copy retains only in-frame clones and omits some. The data hold about 46,000 clones, with less than 85% observed a single time. Time point denoted: week 47, end of study. The investigators gave 300 ug of mutant IDH1 20-mer peptide in each vaccine dose, together with topical imiquimod. Patients in the study were vaccinated eight times, receiving shots in weeks 1, 3, 5, 7, 11, 15, 19 and 23. Worth noting for this clone: The antigen is undetermined.

The TCR comes from a woman younger than 45 with glioma. Some clones in this sample may be carry-over from other donors' samples. This specimen consisted of PBMCs, obtained from a glioma patient whose treatment included an IDH1 peptide vaccine.

The CDR3: CASSVEASPRGMNTEAFF. DNA of the CDR3: TGTGCCAGCAGCGTAGAGGCCAGCCCCAGGGGGATGAACACTGAAGCTTTCTTT. The chain recombines TRBV9 with TRBJ1-1; TRBD1 matches 7 bases. The V and J ends lost 0 bases and 0 bases, in that order; junction bases with no gene match: 11. The CDR3 loop spans 18 amino acids. Germline lookup yields CDR1 SGDLS and CDR2 YYNGEE.